This is a list of T cell receptor beta chains from one sample in a study of CD8 T cells in ankylosing spondylitis. One entry per CDR3 protein results from TCRdb running MiXCR on the 5' RACE reads. The sample records some 95,000 distinct CDR3 sequences, about 9.1% being singletons. Sample: blood, either unsorted or a sorted T cell fraction (not recorded which). The receptors derive from a male donor with ankylosing spondylitis or in good health (not recorded which). The CDR3 runs from the conserved cysteine through the conserved F or W. D genes are given only for firm matches. The size field is filled for only some rows; it gives once, few, many or a size class.

TRBD2 TRBJ2-2 many TRBV20-1 TGCAGTGCTCCTAGCGGGGGCAACACCGGGGAGCTGTTTTTT CSAPSGGNTGELFF
TRBD1 TRBJ2-1 many TRBV20-1 TGCAGTGCAACGGGACAGGAATATTGGCATGAGCAGTTCTTC CSATGQEYWHEQFF
. TRBJ2-1 many TRBV12-3/TRBV12-4 TGTGCCAGCAGACTCGGGGGAACCTACAATGAGCAGTTCTTC CASRLGGTYNEQFF
. TRBJ2-7 many TRBV6-5 TGTGCCAGCAGTTACTCCGACGGCTACGAGCAGTACTTC CASSYSDGYEQYF
. TRBJ2-5 many TRBV12-3/TRBV12-4 TGTGCCAGCCGTGCGGGGCTCCAAGAGACCCAGTACTTC CASRAGLQETQYF
TRBD2 TRBJ2-5 few TRBV5-4 TGTGCCAGCAGCTTGTTTGGGGGGGAAGAGACCCAGTACTTC CASSLFGGEETQYF
. TRBJ1-5 . TRBV7-2 TGTGCCAACAGACCGGGGGCCGGCCTCAATCAGCCCCAGCATTTT CANRPGAGLNQPQHF
. TRBJ2-7 . TRBV5-4 TGTGCCAGCAGCTTCGGCCCAGGCCTCTACGAGCAGTACTTC CASSFGPGLYEQYF
TRBD2 TRBJ2-5 many TRBV5-1 TGCGCCAGCAGCTTCGGGACTAGCGGGGCCCAAGAGACCCAGTACTTC CASSFGTSGAQETQYF
. TRBJ2-1 many TRBV28 TGTGCCAGCAGTTTATCTTGGGAAGGGAAAAATGAGCAGTTCTTC CASSLSWEGKNEQFF
TRBD1 TRBJ1-3 . TRBV29-1 TGCAGCGTTGATTCGGGGACAGCTAGTAACACCATATATTTT CSVDSGTASNTIYF
. TRBJ1-1 many TRBV30 TGTGCCTGGAGTCCTGACAGGAGAACTATGAACACTGAAGCTTTCTTT CAWSPDRRTMNTEAFF
. TRBJ2-3 many TRBV6-1 TGTGCCAGCAGTGAAGCGGCAGCCACAGATACGCAGTATTTT CASSEAAATDTQYF
. TRBJ2-7 many TRBV12-2 TGTGCAAGTCGCTTCGGTCAGGGGGAGGGCTCCTACGAGCAGTACTTC CASRFGQGEGSYEQYF
TRBD2 TRBJ2-1 many TRBV2 TGTGCCAGCAGTGCCGGGACTAGGAATGAGCAGTTCTTC CASSAGTRNEQFF
. TRBJ1-1 few TRBV12-3/TRBV12-4 TGTGCCAGCAGTTTATCCGTCGGGAACACTGAAGCTTTCTTT CASSLSVGNTEAFF
. TRBJ2-7 . TRBV9 TGTGCCAGCAGCGTAGCTAGCTCCTACGAGCAGTACTTC CASSVASSYEQYF
. TRBJ2-7 . TRBV30 TGTGCCTGGAGGGGCAGGGCCGATAACGAGCAGTACTTC CAWRGRADNEQYF
. TRBJ2-3 many TRBV27 TGTGCCACCGGTAAGGCGACAGATACGCAGTATTTT CATGKATDTQYF
. TRBJ2-7 many TRBV28 TGTGCCAGCAGTCATGACAGACCCGAGCAGTACTTC CASSHDRPEQYF
TRBD1 TRBJ1-4 . TRBV28 TGTGCCAGCAGTGCCTCCGGGACAGGGTATGAAAAACTGTTTTTT CASSASGTGYEKLFF
. TRBJ2-7 many TRBV27 TGTGCCAGCAGTTTAAGGGATGCCGGGTTCTACGAGCAGTACTTC CASSLRDAGFYEQYF
. TRBJ2-3 many TRBV12-3/TRBV12-4 TGTGCCAGCAGTTTAAGGGGGGCAGATACGCAGTATTTT CASSLRGADTQYF
. TRBJ2-7 many TRBV6-1 TGTGCCAGCAGCCCTCGTGGAATTTCCTACGAGCAGTACTTC CASSPRGISYEQYF
. TRBJ2-7 many TRBV5-1 TGCGCCAGCAGCTTGGTAGTACGGGACCTCCACGAGCAGTACTTC CASSLVVRDLHEQYF
. TRBJ1-2 many TRBV29-1 TGCAGCGTTGAAGATTCTAACTATGGCTACACCTTC CSVEDSNYGYTF
TRBD1 TRBJ1-2 many TRBV9 TGTGCCAGCAGCGCTCGACAGGGGCGGGATAGCTATGGCTACACCTTC CASSARQGRDSYGYTF
TRBD1 TRBJ2-6 many TRBV13 TGTGCCAGCAGCTTTCAGGGGGTTGGGGCCAACGTCCTGACTTTC CASSFQGVGANVLTF
TRBD1 TRBJ2-1 . TRBV28 TGTGCCAGCAGTCCTCTAAACACAGGGGAGTACTACAATGAGCAGTTCTTC CASSPLNTGEYYNEQFF